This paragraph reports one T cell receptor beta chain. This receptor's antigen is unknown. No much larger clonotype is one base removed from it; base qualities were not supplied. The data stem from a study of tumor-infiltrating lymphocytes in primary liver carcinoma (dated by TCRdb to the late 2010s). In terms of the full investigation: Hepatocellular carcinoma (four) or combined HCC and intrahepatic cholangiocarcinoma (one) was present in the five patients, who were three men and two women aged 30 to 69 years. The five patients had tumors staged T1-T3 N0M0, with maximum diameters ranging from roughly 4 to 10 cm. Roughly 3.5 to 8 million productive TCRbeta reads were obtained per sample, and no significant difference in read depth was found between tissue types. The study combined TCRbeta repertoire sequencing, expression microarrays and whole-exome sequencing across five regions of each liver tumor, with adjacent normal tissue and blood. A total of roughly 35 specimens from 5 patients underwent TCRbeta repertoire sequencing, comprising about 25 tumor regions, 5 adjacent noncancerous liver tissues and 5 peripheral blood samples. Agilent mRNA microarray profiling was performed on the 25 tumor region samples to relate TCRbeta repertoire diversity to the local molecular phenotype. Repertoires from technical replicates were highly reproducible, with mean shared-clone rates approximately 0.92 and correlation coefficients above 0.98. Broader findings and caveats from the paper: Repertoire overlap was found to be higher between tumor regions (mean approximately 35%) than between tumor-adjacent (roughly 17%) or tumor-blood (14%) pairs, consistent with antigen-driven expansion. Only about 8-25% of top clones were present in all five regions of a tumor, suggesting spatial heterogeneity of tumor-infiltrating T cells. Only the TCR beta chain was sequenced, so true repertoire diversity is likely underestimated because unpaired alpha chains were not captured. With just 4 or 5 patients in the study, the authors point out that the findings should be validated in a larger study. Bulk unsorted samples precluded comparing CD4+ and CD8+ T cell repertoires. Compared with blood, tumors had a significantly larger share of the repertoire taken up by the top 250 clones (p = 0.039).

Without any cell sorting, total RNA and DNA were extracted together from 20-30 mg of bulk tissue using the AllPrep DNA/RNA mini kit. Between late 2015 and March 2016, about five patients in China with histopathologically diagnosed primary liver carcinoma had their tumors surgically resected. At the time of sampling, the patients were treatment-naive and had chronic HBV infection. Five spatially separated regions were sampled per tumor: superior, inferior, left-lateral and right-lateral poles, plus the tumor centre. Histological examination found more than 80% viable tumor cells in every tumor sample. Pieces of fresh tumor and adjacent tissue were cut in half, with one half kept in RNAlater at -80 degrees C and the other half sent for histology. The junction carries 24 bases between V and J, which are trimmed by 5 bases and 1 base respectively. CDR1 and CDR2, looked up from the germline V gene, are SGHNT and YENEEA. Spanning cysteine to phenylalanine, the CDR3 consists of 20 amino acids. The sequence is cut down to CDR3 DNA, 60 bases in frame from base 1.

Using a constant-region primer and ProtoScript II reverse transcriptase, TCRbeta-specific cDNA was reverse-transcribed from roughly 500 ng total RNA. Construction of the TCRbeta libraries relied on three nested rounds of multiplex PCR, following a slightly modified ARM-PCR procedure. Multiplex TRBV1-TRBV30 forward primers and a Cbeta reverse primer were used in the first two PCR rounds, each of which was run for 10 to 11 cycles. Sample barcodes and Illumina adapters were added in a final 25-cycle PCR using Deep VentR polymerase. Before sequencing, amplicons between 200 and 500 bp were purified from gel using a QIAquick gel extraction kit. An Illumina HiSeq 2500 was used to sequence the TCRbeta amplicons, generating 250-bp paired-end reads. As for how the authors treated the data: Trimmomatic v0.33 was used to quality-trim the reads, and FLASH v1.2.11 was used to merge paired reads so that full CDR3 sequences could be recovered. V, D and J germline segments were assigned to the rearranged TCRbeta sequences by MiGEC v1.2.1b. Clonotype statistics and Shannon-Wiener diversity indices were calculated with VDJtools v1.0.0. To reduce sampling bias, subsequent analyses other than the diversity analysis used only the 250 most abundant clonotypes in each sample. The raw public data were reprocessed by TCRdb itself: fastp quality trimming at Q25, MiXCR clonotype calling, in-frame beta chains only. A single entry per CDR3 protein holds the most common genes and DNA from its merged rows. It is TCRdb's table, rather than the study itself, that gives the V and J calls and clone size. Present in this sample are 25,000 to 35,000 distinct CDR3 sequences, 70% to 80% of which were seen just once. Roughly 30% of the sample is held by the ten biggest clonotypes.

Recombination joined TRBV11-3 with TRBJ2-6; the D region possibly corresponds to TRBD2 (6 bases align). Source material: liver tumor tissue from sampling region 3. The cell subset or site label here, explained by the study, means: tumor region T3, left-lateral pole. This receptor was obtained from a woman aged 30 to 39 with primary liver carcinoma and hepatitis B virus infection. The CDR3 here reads CASSRQGYGGIGSGANVLTF. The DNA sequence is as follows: TGTGCCAGCAGCCGCCAAGGGTATGGAGGGATAGGGTCTGGGGCCAACGTCCTGACTTTC. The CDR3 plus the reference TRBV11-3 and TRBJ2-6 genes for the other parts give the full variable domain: EAGVVQSPRYKIIEKKQPVAFWCNPISGHNTLYWYLQNLGQGPELLIRYENEEAVDDSQLPKDRFSAERLKGVDSTLKIQPAELGDSAVYLCASSRQGYGGIGSGANVLTFGAGSRLTVL.